This T cell receptor (beta chain) derives from a study of patients and donors after allogeneic stem cell transplantation. Per germline, CDR1 SGHRS and CDR2 YFSETQ. CDR3 length: 13 residues. V was cut by 2 bases and J by 9 bases, with 14 bases left in between. TCRdb independently ran MiXCR on the RT-PCR reads; one entry per CDR3 protein. The table includes 150,000 to 200,000 distinct CDR3 sequences, around 30% detected once. This clonotype came up many times. The sequence derives from a human donor who was either an allogeneic HSCT recipient or a stem cell or donor lymphocyte infusion donor (not recorded which). It is not recorded whose cells these are; they may come from a transplant donor. Sequencing was performed on blood, either unsorted or a sorted T cell fraction (not recorded which). The chain is built from TRBV5-1 and TRBJ1-2, with TRBD1 as a possible D gene (6 bases). As DNA, the CDR3 is TGCGCCAGCAGCTTTACAGGGCGGGAAAGCTACACCTTC. Translation gives CASSFTGRESYTF.